Listed here are 19 T cell receptor beta chains from one sample, sequenced in a study of CD8+ T cells in alopecia areata. Treatment meaning: oral pan-JAK inhibitor, 5-10 mg twice daily. Sequencing templates came from extracted RNA that was reverse transcribed into cDNA. Repertoires were generated with immunoSEQ multiplex PCR, while TCRdb's copy carries only in-frame clones and drops some. The sample records 90,000 to 100,000 clones, approximately 66% being singletons. The material sequenced was CD8+ T cells sorted from blood, taken at week 4, from a patient treated with tofacitinib. These receptors were obtained from a human donor with alopecia areata.

The CDR3 DNA reads TGTGCCAGCTTTTGGGAGACCCAGTACTTC. It codes for CASFWETQYF. The gene calls are TRBV2 and TRBJ2-5, with no clear D. V shed 8 bases and J shed 5 bases, with 6 bases lying between them. Germline loops: CDR1 SNHLY, CDR2 FYNNEI. This CDR3 is 10 amino acids long.

This sequence joins TRBV12-5 and TRBJ2-7; D is undetermined. The V gene's germline CDR1 is LGHNT and CDR2 FRNRAP. V was clipped by 1 base and J by 1 base, with 5 bases between them. CDR3 length: 13 residues. The DNA for the CDR3 is TGTGCTAGTGGTTTGGACAATTCCTACGAGCAGTACTTC. Protein product: CASGLDNSYEQYF.

V gene TRBV7-9 combines with J gene TRBJ2-5, with no clear D. The CDR3 covers 14 residues. V lost 2 bases and J 3 bases, leaving 10 bases between the germline ends. In germline, CDR1 is SEHNR, CDR2 FQNEAQ (reference sequence). DNA of the CDR3: TGTGCCAGCAGCTTACGGTCGGTGGAAGAGACCCAGTACTTC. As protein: CASSLRSVEETQYF.

The chain carries TRBV5-6 and TRBJ1-5; 7 positions agree with TRBD1. J was trimmed by 7 bases and V by 4 bases; bases with no gene match: 11. The CDR3 spans 15 residues. Germline CDR1 SGHDT, CDR2 YYEEEE. The CDR3 sequence: CASSPGGGGRQPQHF. The CDR3 coding sequence is TGTGCCAGCAGCCCCGGTGGAGGGGGCAGGCAGCCCCAGCATTTT.

This clone has just a few counts. This sequence joins TRBV27 and TRBJ2-3; 10 bases agree with TRBD2. The CDR3 spans 15 residues. V lost 7 bases to trimming and J lost 1 base; unmatched junction nucleotides: 5. Germline CDR1 MNHEY, CDR2 SMNVEV (reference sequence). CDR3 protein: CASTGGLAGTDTQYF. The CDR3 DNA reads TGTGCCAGCACCGGCGGACTAGCGGGCACAGATACGCAGTATTTT.

This clone was counted once. The chain links TRBV14 to TRBJ2-7; weak D call: TRBD1 (5 bases). Germline-derived CDR1 and CDR2 are SGHDN and FVKESK. The V end was cut by 3 bases, the J end by 0 bases, with 9 bases between. The CDR3 extends over 14 amino acids. Written as DNA, the CDR3 is TGTGCCAGCAGCCACACAGGTCACTCCTACGAGCAGTACTTC. It specifies CASSHTGHSYEQYF.

This clone has a handful of counts. The chain combines TRBV9 with TRBJ1-1, with 10 bases aligning to TRBD1. The trim removed 1 base at V and 8 bases at J, leaving 8 bases unmatched. In germline, CDR1 is SGDLS, CDR2 YYNGEE. CDR3 length: 15 residues. The CDR3 nucleotides are TGTGCCAGCAGCGTATACGGGACAGGGGACGACGAAGCTTTCTTT. Its translation: CASSVYGTGDDEAFF.

V gene TRBV6-5 combines with J gene TRBJ2-5, with 10 bases identical to TRBD1. Germline CDR1 reads MNHEY; CDR2 reads SVGAGI. V lost 2 bases, J lost 3 bases, and 6 bases stayed unmatched. This CDR3 is built from 16 residues. CDR3 residues: CASSYTPGTGEETQYF. As DNA, the CDR3 is TGTGCCAGCAGTTACACCCCGGGGACAGGGGAAGAGACCCAGTACTTC.

The chain links TRBV15 to TRBJ1-2; 10 bases line up with TRBD1. Germline CDR1 LNHNV, CDR2 YYDKDF (reference sequence). Germline trimming cut 4 bases from V and 2 bases from J; bases unmatched to any gene: 4. CDR3 length equals 15 residues. Here the CDR3 DNA reads TGTGCCACCAGCACGATGGGACAGGGGAACTATGGCTACACCTTC. This codes for CATSTMGQGNYGYTF.

The rearrangement links TRBV13 to TRBJ2-1; 8 nucleotides agree with TRBD1. J gave up 13 bases and V 5 bases, and 13 bases lay outside the gene matches. CDR1 is PRHDT, CDR2 FYEKMQ, per germline (reference sequence). The CDR3 has 14 amino acids. CDR3 DNA sequence: TGTGCCAGCAGCCTACCCCGGGACAGGTCCTTACAGTTCTTC. Translating it yields CASSLPRDRSLQFF.

This clone appeared a single time. CDR3 amino acids: CASSEGTSGQETQYF. CDR3 sequence (DNA): TGTGCCAGCAGTGAGGGGACTAGCGGGCAAGAGACCCAGTACTTC. The chain employs TRBV25-1 and TRBJ2-5; 12 positions match TRBD2. The CDR3 totals 15 residues. Trimming removed 3 bases from V and 2 bases from J; junction bases left unmatched: 1. Germline assignment: CDR1 MGHDK and CDR2 SYGVNS.

This chain uses TRBV14 with TRBJ1-2; D is perhaps TRBD1 (6 bases). V was shortened by 4 bases and J by 3 bases, with 18 bases between the two germline ends. The CDR3 sequence is 16 residues long. Germline-derived CDR1 and CDR2 are SGHDN and FVKESK. CDR3 coding DNA: TGTGCCAGCAGCCCCTTGACCTCAGGGGCATACTATGGCTACACCTTC. Translation: CASSPLTSGAYYGYTF. Full variable domain (outside the CDR3, taken from reference TRBV14 and TRBJ1-2): EAGVTQFPSHSVIEKGQTVTLRCDPISGHDNLYWYRRVMGKEIKFLLHFVKESKQDESGMPNNRFLAERTGGTYSTLKVQPAELEDSGVYFCASSPLTSGAYYGYTFGSGTRLTVV.

The J gene is TRBJ2-3, the V gene TRBV9, with a possible D match to TRBD2 (6 bases). Trimming pared 2 bases from V and 1 base from J, leaving 11 bases between. Germline V gives CDR1 SGDLS, CDR2 YYNGEE. The CDR3 runs to 15 residues. The CDR3 region is CASSVDGGGTDTQYF. CDR3 nucleotides: TGTGCCAGCAGCGTCGATGGAGGGGGCACAGATACGCAGTATTTT.

J is TRBJ1-2 and V is TRBV2; 7 bases map to TRBD1. V dropped 1 base and J dropped 5; count of bases not matched to a gene: 10. Germline CDR1 reads SNHLY; CDR2 reads FYNNEI. This CDR3 region has 16 residues. The CDR3: CASSEEWGTGEYGYTF. The CDR3 nucleotides are TGTGCCAGCAGTGAAGAATGGGGAACAGGGGAATATGGCTACACCTTC.

The rearrangement links TRBV6-5 to TRBJ2-7; D tentatively fits TRBD1 or TRBD2 (6 bases each). Germline CDR1 is MNHEY and CDR2 is SVGAGI. V dropped 8 bases and J dropped 4 bases, with 15 bases sitting between them. This CDR3 has 13 amino acids. The CDR3 loop reads CASGTGADYEQYF. CDR3 in DNA: TGTGCCAGCGGAACGGGGGCCGATTACGAGCAGTACTTC.

CDR3 sequence (DNA): TGCGCCAGCAGCCCGGACAGGGCGGGAGAGACCCAGTACTTC. Translation gives CASSPDRAGETQYF. The V gene is TRBV4-1, the J gene TRBJ2-5, with TRBD1 matching over 8 bases. This CDR3 comprises 14 residues. V lost 4 bases, J lost 4 bases, and 5 bases stayed unmatched. Germline V lookup: CDR1 MGHRA, CDR2 YSYEKL.

The chain joins TRBV11-1 to TRBJ2-2; D might be TRBD1 (5 bases). Deletions cut 2 bases from V and 3 bases from J, with 7 bases between. Looked up from germline, CDR1 is SGHAT and CDR2 is FQDESV (reference sequence). The CDR3 is 14 residues long. The CDR3 DNA reads TGTGCCAGCAGCTTACTAGGGGACACCGGGGAGCTGTTTTTT. This encodes CASSLLGDTGELFF. The whole variable domain, filled in from reference TRBV11-1 and TRBJ2-2, reads EAEVAQSPRYKITEKSQAVAFWCDPISGHATLYWYRQILGQGPELLVQFQDESVVDDSQLPKDRFSAERLKGVDSTLKIQPAELGDSAMYLCASSLLGDTGELFFGEGSRLTVL.

Of note for this clone: The same CDR3 also results from other DNA sequences found in this sample. The chain joins TRBV2 to TRBJ2-7; tentative D call: TRBD1 (5 bases). Germline CDR1 and CDR2: SNHLY and FYNNEI. The length of the CDR3 is 12 residues. The V end was cut by 1 base, the J end by 4 bases, with 5 bases between. CDR3 protein: CASSEGTYEQYF. In DNA, the CDR3 is TGTGCCAGCAGTGAAGGGACATACGAGCAGTACTTC.

The rearrangement joins TRBV29-1 to TRBJ1-2, with TRBD1 matching 7 bases. Germline lookup yields CDR1 SQVTM and CDR2 ANQGSEA. Trimming removed 6 bases from V and 4 bases from J; junction bases left unmatched: 11. The CDR3 totals 14 residues. The CDR3 here is CSVYRDRAPYGYTF. As DNA, the CDR3 is TGCAGCGTCTACCGGGACAGAGCCCCCTATGGCTACACCTTC.